A selection of T cell receptor beta chains follows, all from one sample in a study of blood T cell repertoires in COVID-19. Only in-frame clones appear in the TCRdb table, and some are missing; sequencing was by immunoSEQ multiplex PCR. The table records 30,000 to 40,000 clones, about 88% of them present only once. The material sequenced was peripheral blood. The receptor source for this set is a human donor in a cohort sampled during active COVID-19. Both conserved end residues are trimmed from each CDR3.

CDR3	length	V	J
ASSIGASGGAYEQY	14	TRBV7-6	TRBJ2-7
ASSFRLGGTEAF	12	TRBV7-2	TRBJ1-1
ASSYNGDQPQH	11	TRBV6-5	TRBJ1-5
ATSDAGQGECYEQY	14	TRBV24-1	TRBJ2-7
ASSLAGGQETQY	12	TRBV5-4	TRBJ2-5
ASSLDSSGGADTQY	14	TRBV5-1	TRBJ2-3
ASSIAGQGAAF	11	TRBV19	TRBJ1-1
ASSPPGQGTAGELF	14	TRBV7-9	TRBJ2-2
ASSPQYGAGGEQY	13	TRBV19	TRBJ2-7
ASSLGRDIYSNQPQH	15	TRBV11-3	TRBJ1-5
ASSQVTTSRTDTQY	14	TRBV3-1/TRBV3-2	TRBJ2-3
ASSQAGGTDTQY	12	TRBV4-2	TRBJ2-3
ASSLLGGLNSPLH	13	TRBV7-3	TRBJ1-6
ASSPGGSGGARNEQF	15	TRBV5-1	TRBJ2-1
ASSLQGPRLYGYT	13	TRBV27	TRBJ1-2
ASSQVGQGGDYEQY	14	TRBV4-2	TRBJ2-7
ASSLGGSPGGETQY	14	TRBV7-2	TRBJ2-5
ASSEGAGARGYGYT	14	TRBV10-2	TRBJ1-2
ASSQTGGNEKLF	12	TRBV5-1	TRBJ1-4
ATADRANTGELF	12	TRBV10-3	TRBJ2-2
ASSQIQIRGHGVTEAF	16	TRBV4-1	TRBJ1-1
ASSRTVFSGNTIY	13	TRBV28	TRBJ1-3
ASGFPAGNQPQH	12	TRBV6-5	TRBJ1-5
ASSFRTGLNTEAF	13	TRBV7-2	TRBJ1-1
ASKGDTQY	8	TRBV3-1/TRBV3-2	TRBJ2-3
ASSLNPRGGLTGELF	15	TRBV7-3	TRBJ2-2
ASSFSEIREQF	11	TRBV12-3/TRBV12-4	TRBJ2-1
AISESGRPGNEQF	13	TRBV10-3	TRBJ2-1
ASSLDGEGYT	10	TRBV12-3/TRBV12-4	TRBJ1-2
ASSQESGYEQY	11	TRBV3-1/TRBV3-2	TRBJ2-7
ASSRRGSDGPQH	12	TRBV6-5	TRBJ1-5
ASRHGGGYEQY	11	TRBV19	TRBJ2-7
ATSGGQGKTDTQY	13	TRBV15	TRBJ2-3
ASSRGTVNQPQH	12	TRBV2	TRBJ1-5